What follows are 25 T cell receptor beta chains derived from one specimen sequenced in a study of CD4 and CD8 cells across lung adenocarcinoma regions. Each CDR3 protein gets one entry after TCRdb re-called the PCR reads with MiXCR. The sample shows around 3,800 distinct CDR3 sequences, 60% to 75% of them seen only once. The sequenced material came from CD4+ T cells from the center of a lung tumor. These receptors were obtained from a male donor with lung adenocarcinoma. The CD4 and CD8 labels of this study may be unreliable.

The chain joins TRBV6-1 to TRBJ2-2, with D tentatively TRBD1 or TRBD2 (5 bases each). CDR1 is MNHNS, CDR2 SASEGT, per germline. Trimming shortened V by 7 bases and J by 6 bases, and 12 bases separated the two germline ends. The CDR3 contains 13 residues. CDR3: CASKIRGAGELFF. Here the CDR3 DNA reads TGTGCCAGCAAGATCCGGGGCGCCGGGGAGCTGTTTTTT.

Concerning this clonotype itself: A much larger clone is a single base away; this may be a read error. The V gene is TRBV27, the J gene TRBJ2-1, with D unclear. Gene TRBJ2-7 matches the end of the DNA better, so the J call may be wrong. The CDR3 has 11 amino acids. Germline V gene lookup returns CDR1 MNHEY and CDR2 SMNVEV (reference sequence). The CDR3 region has the DNA TGTGCCAGCAGTTACCCGCCCGTGCAGTACTTC. This encodes CASSYPPVQYF.

The V and J genes are TRBV10-2 and TRBJ2-5; TRBD2 is a possible D gene (7 bases). The CDR3 is made up of 16 amino acids. CDR1 is WSHSY and CDR2 is SAAADI in the germline V gene. V shed 4 bases and J shed 1 base, with 16 bases lying between them. The CDR3, as DNA: TGCGCCAGCAGTGGGGGGGGGGCGGGGTTCCAAGAGACCCAGTACTTC. Translation: CASSGGGAGFQETQYF.

The V gene is TRBV7-2, the J gene TRBJ2-1; D is unclear. The ends were cut back, 6 bases at V and 4 bases at J, with 13 bases in the middle. The CDR3 extends over 14 amino acids. Germline assignment: CDR1 SGHTA and CDR2 FQGNSA. The DNA for the CDR3 is TGTGCCAGCAGTTTCGAATGGGTGTACAATGAGCAGTTCTTC. It specifies CASSFEWVYNEQFF.

This chain joins TRBV6-1 and TRBJ1-1; D not resolved. The CDR3 runs to 14 residues. The ends were cut back, 2 bases at V and 2 bases at J, with 9 bases in the middle. The germline V gene has CDR1 MNHNS and CDR2 SASEGT. CDR3 residues: CASSESTINTEAFF. The CDR3 nucleotides read TGTGCCAGCAGTGAATCCACGATAAACACTGAAGCTTTCTTT.

This clonotype was counted between two and nine times. The gene calls are TRBV25-1 and TRBJ2-7; tentative D call: TRBD2 (7 bases). The CDR3 has 15 amino acids. V lost 4 bases to trimming and J lost 2 bases, with 15 bases between them. Per the germline V gene, CDR1 is MGHDK and CDR2 is SYGVNS. Written as DNA, the CDR3 is TGTGCCAGCAGTGGAAGGGGGGGTTTCGCCTACGAGCAGTACTTC. It translates to CASSGRGGFAYEQYF.

The V gene is TRBV6-5, the J gene TRBJ2-4, with 7 bases identical to TRBD2. In germline, CDR1 is MNHEY, CDR2 SVGAGI. Germline trimming cut 2 bases from V and 0 bases from J; bases unmatched to any gene: 4. This CDR3 region has 16 residues. CDR3 protein: CASSYGGSLAKNIQYF. The CDR3 DNA reads TGTGCCAGCAGTTACGGCGGGAGTCTAGCCAAAAACATTCAGTACTTC.

The rearrangement links TRBV27 to TRBJ2-3, with unresolved D. The CDR3 has 18 residues. Germline CDR1 is MNHEY and CDR2 is SMNVEV (reference sequence). The V and J ends lost 6 bases and 2 bases respectively, with 24 bases between them. The CDR3 region is CASSITQTSWVYTDTQYF. The CDR3 DNA is TGTGCCAGCAGCATAACCCAAACGTCCTGGGTTTACACAGATACGCAGTATTTT.

This clonotype was observed a handful of times. V gene TRBV6-1 combines with J gene TRBJ2-6, with D unclear. In germline, CDR1 is MNHNS, CDR2 SASEGT. The CDR3 covers 14 residues. Trimming stripped 7 bases from V and 2 bases from J, with 9 bases between. The CDR3 DNA follows: TGTGCCAGCACTAGGCTCACTGGGGCCAACGTCCTGACTTTC. Translated, it gives CASTRLTGANVLTF.

The V call is TRBV6-5, the J call TRBJ2-1; TRBD1 is a possible D gene (6 bases). CDR3 length: 19 residues. CDR1 and CDR2 from the germline V gene are MNHEY and SVGAGI. Deletions cut 0 bases from V and 1 base from J, with 19 bases between. CDR3 in amino acids: CASSYSITGFGGSYNEQFF. The CDR3 DNA is TGTGCCAGCAGTTACTCGATCACAGGGTTTGGCGGTTCCTACAATGAGCAGTTCTTC.

This clonotype has just a few counts. V usage is TRBV4-1 and J usage is TRBJ1-5; D might be TRBD1 (6 bases). The CDR3 spans 16 residues. The germline V gene has CDR1 MGHRA and CDR2 YSYEKL. V was pared by 0 bases and J by 1 base, with 10 bases between. The CDR3 DNA sequence: TGCGCCAGCAGCCAAGACTCGGGGGCGAGCAATCAGCCCCAGCATTTT. This sequence encodes CASSQDSGASNQPQHF.

The chain has TRBV4-1 and TRBJ2-2; TRBD2 matches 12 bases. Trimming took 1 base from V and 6 from J; bases not matched to a gene: 9. In germline, CDR1 is MGHRA, CDR2 YSYEKL. This CDR3 contains 18 residues. The CDR3 is CASSQGQEGTSGPGELFF. The CDR3 DNA is TGCGCCAGCAGCCAAGGACAGGAAGGGACTAGCGGGCCCGGGGAGCTGTTTTTT.

The CDR3 DNA reads TGTGCCAGCAGCCGACTAGCGGGGAACTACGAGCAGTACTTC. Protein: CASSRLAGNYEQYF. This chain connects TRBV6-1 to TRBJ2-5, with TRBD2 matching 11 bases. The DNA matches TRBJ2-7 better at its end, which makes the J call doubtful. The CDR3 sequence is 14 residues long. The germline CDR1 and CDR2 sequences are MNHNS and SASEGT.

Relative to its sample, this clonotype is large. The chain uses TRBV7-2 and TRBJ2-1, with unresolved D. Trimming took off 3 bases at V and 10 bases at J, with 7 bases between the two ends. CDR3 length: 11 amino acids. Germline assignment: CDR1 SGHTA and CDR2 FQGNSA. This chain's CDR3 is CASSLFQEQFF. CDR3 nucleotides: TGTGCCAGCAGCTTGTTCCAAGAGCAGTTCTTC. The full variable domain, in which reference TRBV7-2 and TRBJ2-1 provide the parts outside the CDR3, is GAGVSQSPSNKVTEKGKDVELRCDPISGHTALYWYRQSLGQGLEFLIYFQGNSAPDKSGLPSDRFSAERTGGSVSTLTIQRTQQEDSAVYLCASSLFQEQFFGPGTRLTVL.

This clonotype occurred a few times. The V gene is TRBV6-1, the J gene TRBJ2-5; D uncertain. Trimming left V 5 bases short and J 2 bases short, with 9 bases between. The CDR3 runs 13 residues. The V gene's germline CDR1 is MNHNS and CDR2 SASEGT. CDR3 sequence (DNA): TGTGCCAGCAGTCCCTTCAGGCAAGAGACCCAGTACTTC. This translates into CASSPFRQETQYF.

The V call is TRBV27, the J call TRBJ2-3; D gene uncertain. This CDR3 region has 14 residues. Looked up from germline, CDR1 is MNHEY and CDR2 is SMNVEV (reference sequence). Trimming pared 2 bases from V and 2 bases from J, leaving 8 bases between. The CDR3 DNA is TGTGCCAGCAGTTTAAAACAGCCCACAGATACGCAGTATTTT. Translation gives CASSLKQPTDTQYF.

CDR3: CASSLGHTEAFF. The CDR3 DNA sequence: TGTGCCAGCAGCTTAGGTCACACTGAAGCTTTCTTT. The chain carries TRBV11-2 and TRBJ1-1; D call uncertain. The V gene's germline CDR1 is SGHAT and CDR2 FQNNGV. CDR3 length: 12 amino acids. Trimming removed 1 base at V and 3 bases at J, with 3 bases between.

The V call is TRBV7-2, the J call TRBJ2-5, with TRBD2 matching 9 bases. V was clipped by 1 base and J by 11 bases; unmatched bases: 20. The CDR3 consists of 18 residues. Germline V gene data show CDR1 as SGHTA and CDR2 as FQGNSA. The CDR3 protein is CASSLVRRGGPSTDTQYF. The CDR3 coding sequence is TGTGCCAGCAGCTTAGTCAGGCGGGGGGGCCCGAGCACAGATACGCAGTACTTC.

The J gene is TRBJ2-1, the V gene TRBV3-1; D possibly corresponds to TRBD1 (5 bases). Germline values: CDR1 LGHDT, CDR2 YNNKEL (reference sequence). The CDR3 sequence is 16 residues long. V shed 0 bases and J shed 1 base, with 10 bases lying between them. The CDR3 DNA reads as TGTGCCAGCAGCCAAGATACAGGATGGTCCTACAATGAGCAGTTCTTC. Translated: CASSQDTGWSYNEQFF.

In DNA, the CDR3 is TGTGCCAGCAGCGTATATTCCGGGGAGCTGTTTTTT. The encoded protein is CASSVYSGELFF. This chain uses TRBV9 with TRBJ2-2, with D hard to call. The CDR3 runs 12 residues. V lost 1 base, J lost 6 bases, and 4 bases lay in between. CDR1 is SGDLS and CDR2 is YYNGEE in the germline V gene.

The chain recombines TRBV6-1 with TRBJ2-3; TRBD2 agrees at 8 bases. V gave up 4 bases and J gave up 9 bases; unmatched junction bases: 15. Germline lookup yields CDR1 MNHNS and CDR2 SASEGT. The CDR3 extends over 16 amino acids. CDR3: CASSARGVSGKDTQYF. The DNA of the CDR3 is TGTGCCAGCAGTGCGCGGGGGGTGTCAGGCAAAGACACGCAGTATTTT.

This chain links TRBV6-1 with TRBJ1-4, with TRBD1 matching over 8 bases. Germline CDR1 reads MNHNS; CDR2 reads SASEGT. Unmatched junction bases numbered 7, after V lost 0 bases and J lost 7 bases. The CDR3 totals 16 residues. In DNA form, the CDR3 reads TGTGCCAGCAGTGAAGCGCCGACAGGGGAGGGTGAAAAACTGTTTTTT. Protein product: CASSEAPTGEGEKLFF.

Details on this clonotype: An end of the junction differs from the germline gene, which may be a read error. The rearrangement links TRBV25-1 to TRBJ2-3; D perhaps matches TRBD1 (6 bases). The CDR3 sequence is 16 residues long. Germline loops: CDR1 MGHDK, CDR2 SYGVNS. The CDR3 reads CASSVAGVWARDIQYF. CDR3 sequence (DNA): TGTGCCAGCAGTGTGGCAGGGGTATGGGCCAGAGACATTCAGTACTTT.

This clonotype came up a few times. The chain links TRBV11-1 to TRBJ2-7; weak D call: TRBD2 (7 bases). Trimming left V 2 bases short and J 3 bases short, with 14 bases between. The V gene's germline CDR1 is SGHAT and CDR2 FQDESV (reference sequence). This CDR3 comprises 15 residues. The CDR3: CASSLKGGGDYEQYF. The CDR3 coding sequence is TGTGCCAGCAGCTTAAAAGGAGGGGGGGACTACGAGCAGTACTTC.

This clonotype was observed a single time. One end of the junction varies from germline; a read error may be responsible. The chain has TRBV10-3 and TRBJ2-3, with a weak D call TRBD2 (7 bases). From germline, CDR1 is ENHRY and CDR2 SYGVKD. The CDR3 is 15 amino acids. CDR3 in amino acids: CAGGYGGRGVDTQYF. The CDR3 bases are TGTGCCGGGGGGTACGGGGGGCGTGGGGTAGATACCCAGTATTTT.